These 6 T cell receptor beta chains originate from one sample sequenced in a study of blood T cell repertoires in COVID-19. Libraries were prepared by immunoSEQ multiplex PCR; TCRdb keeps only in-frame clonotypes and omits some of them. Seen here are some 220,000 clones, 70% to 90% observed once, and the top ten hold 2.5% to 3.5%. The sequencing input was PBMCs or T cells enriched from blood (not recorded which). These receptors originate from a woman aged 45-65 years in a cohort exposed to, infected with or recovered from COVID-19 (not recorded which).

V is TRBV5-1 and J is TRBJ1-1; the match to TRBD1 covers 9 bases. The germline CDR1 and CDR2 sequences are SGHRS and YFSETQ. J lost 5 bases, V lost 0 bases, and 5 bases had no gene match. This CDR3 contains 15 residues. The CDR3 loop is CASSLVGQGATEAFF. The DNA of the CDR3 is TGCGCCAGCAGCTTGGTGGGACAGGGTGCGACTGAAGCTTTCTTT. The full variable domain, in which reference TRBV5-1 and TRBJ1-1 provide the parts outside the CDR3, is KAGVTQTPRYLIKTRGQQVTLSCSPISGHRSVSWYQQTPGQGLQFLFEYFSETQRNKGNFPGRFSGRQFSNSRSEMNVSTLELGDSALYLCASSLVGQGATEAFFGQGTRLTVV.

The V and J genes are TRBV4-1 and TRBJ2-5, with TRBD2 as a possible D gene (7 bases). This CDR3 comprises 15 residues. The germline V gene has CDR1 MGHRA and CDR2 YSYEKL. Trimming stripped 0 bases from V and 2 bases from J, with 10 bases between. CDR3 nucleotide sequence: TGCGCCAGCAGCCAAGAACGGGGGGCTCAAGAGACCCAGTACTTC. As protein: CASSQERGAQETQYF.

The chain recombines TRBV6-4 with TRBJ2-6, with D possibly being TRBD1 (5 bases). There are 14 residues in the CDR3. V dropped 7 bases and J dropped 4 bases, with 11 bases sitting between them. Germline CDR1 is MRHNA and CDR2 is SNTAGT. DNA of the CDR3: TGTGCCAGCAAAGGACAAGTGGGGGCCAACGTCCTGACTTTC. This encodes CASKGQVGANVLTF.

The CDR3 loop is CASSPPGWGGDLYF. The DNA for the CDR3 is TGCGCCAGCAGTCCGCCGGGATGGGGCGGGGACCTTTACTTC. The gene calls are TRBV4-1 and TRBJ2-5; D perhaps matches TRBD2 (6 bases). The CDR3 has 14 amino acids. The germline gives CDR1 MGHRA, CDR2 YSYEKL. V was pared by 6 bases and J by 14 bases, with 25 bases between.

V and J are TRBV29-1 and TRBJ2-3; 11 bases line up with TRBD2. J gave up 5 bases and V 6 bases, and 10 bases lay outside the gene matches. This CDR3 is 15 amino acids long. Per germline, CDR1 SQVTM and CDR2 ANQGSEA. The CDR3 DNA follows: TGCAGCGTCGACGGCTTAGCGGGGGGGAAAGATACGCAGTATTTT. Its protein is CSVDGLAGGKDTQYF.

CDR3: CASSQGQGADYGYTF. CDR3 DNA sequence: TGTGCCAGCAGCCAAGGGCAGGGGGCCGACTATGGCTACACCTTC. The chain employs TRBV7-9 and TRBJ1-2; 8 bases are a match to TRBD1. This CDR3 has 15 residues. Germline CDR1 reads SEHNR; CDR2 reads FQNEAQ (reference sequence). Unmatched junction bases numbered 8, after V lost 5 bases and J lost 3 bases.